This section outlines one T cell receptor (beta chain) sequence together with its context. The entry originates in a study of siplizumab effects on memory and regulatory T cells. CDR1 and CDR2 (germline): SGDLS, YYNGEE. V was shortened by 0 bases and J by 6 bases, with 3 bases between the two germline ends. The CDR3 sequence is 12 residues long. This table comes from immunoSEQ multiplex PCR, and its TCRdb copy is limited to in-frame clones, with some not included. This table holds over 85,000 clones, roughly 96% found once. For a few donor pairs, CD4+ naive/memory and CD8+ naive/effector-memory/TEMRA unstimulated subsets were also sequenced.

The genes are TRBV9 and TRBJ1-4; D uncertain. The sequencing input was naive CD4+ T cells sorted from blood. This receptor was taken from a human donor in good health. CDR3 loop: CASSVEDEKLFF. DNA of the CDR3: TGTGCCAGCAGCGTAGAAGATGAAAAACTGTTTTTT.